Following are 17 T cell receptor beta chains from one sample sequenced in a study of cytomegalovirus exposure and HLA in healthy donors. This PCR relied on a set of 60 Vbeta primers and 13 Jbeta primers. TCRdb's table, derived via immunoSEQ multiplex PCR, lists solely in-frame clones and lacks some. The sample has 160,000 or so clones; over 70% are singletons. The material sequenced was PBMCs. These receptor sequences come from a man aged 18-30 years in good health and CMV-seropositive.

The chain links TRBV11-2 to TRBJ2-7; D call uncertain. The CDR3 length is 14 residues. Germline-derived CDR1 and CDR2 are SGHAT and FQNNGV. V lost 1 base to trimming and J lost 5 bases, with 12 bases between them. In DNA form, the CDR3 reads TGTGCCAGCAGCTTAGTGGGCCCCCGTGACGAGCAGTACTTC. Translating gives CASSLVGPRDEQYF. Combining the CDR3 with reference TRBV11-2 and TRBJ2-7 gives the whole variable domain EAGVAQSPRYKIIEKRQSVAFWCNPISGHATLYWYQQILGQGPKLLIQFQNNGVVDDSQLPKDRFSAERLKGVDSTLKIQPAKLEDSAVYLCASSLVGPRDEQYFGPGTRLTVT.

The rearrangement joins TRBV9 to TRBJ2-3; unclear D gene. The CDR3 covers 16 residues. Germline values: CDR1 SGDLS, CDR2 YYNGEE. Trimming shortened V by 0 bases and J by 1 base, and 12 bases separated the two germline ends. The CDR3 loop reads CASSVEWSGRTDTQYF. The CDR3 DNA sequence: TGTGCCAGCAGCGTAGAGTGGTCGGGTCGCACAGATACGCAGTATTTT.

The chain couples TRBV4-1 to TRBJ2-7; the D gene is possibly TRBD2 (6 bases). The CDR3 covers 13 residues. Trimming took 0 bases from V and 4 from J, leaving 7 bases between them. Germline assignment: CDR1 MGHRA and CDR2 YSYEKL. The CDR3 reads CASSQDRGYEQYF. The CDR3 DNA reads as TGCGCCAGCAGCCAAGATCGGGGGTACGAGCAGTACTTC.

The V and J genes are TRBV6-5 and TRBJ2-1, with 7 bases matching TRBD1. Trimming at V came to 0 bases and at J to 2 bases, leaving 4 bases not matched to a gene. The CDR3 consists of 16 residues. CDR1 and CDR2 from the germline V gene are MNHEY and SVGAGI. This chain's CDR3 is CASSYSTGQPYNEQFF. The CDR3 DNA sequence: TGTGCCAGCAGTTACTCGACGGGACAGCCCTACAATGAGCAGTTCTTC.

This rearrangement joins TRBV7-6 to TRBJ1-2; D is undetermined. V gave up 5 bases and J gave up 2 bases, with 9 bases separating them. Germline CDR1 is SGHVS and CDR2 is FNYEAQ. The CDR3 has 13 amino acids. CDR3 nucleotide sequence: TGTGCCAGCAGCCCCGGGAAAAACTATGGCTACACCTTC. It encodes CASSPGKNYGYTF. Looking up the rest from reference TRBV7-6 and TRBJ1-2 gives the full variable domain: GAGVSQSPRYKVTKRGQDVALRCDPISGHVSLYWYRQALGQGPEFLTYFNYEAQQDKSGLPNDRFSAERPEGSISTLTIQRTEQRDSAMYRCASSPGKNYGYTFGSGTRLTVV.

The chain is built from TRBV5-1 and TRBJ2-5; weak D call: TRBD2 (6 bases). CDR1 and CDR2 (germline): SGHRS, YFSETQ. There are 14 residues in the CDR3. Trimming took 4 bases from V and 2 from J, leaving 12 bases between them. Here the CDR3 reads CASSRVAAQETQYF. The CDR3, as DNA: TGCGCCAGCAGCCGAGTAGCGGCACAAGAGACCCAGTACTTC. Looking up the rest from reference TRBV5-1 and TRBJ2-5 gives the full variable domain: KAGVTQTPRYLIKTRGQQVTLSCSPISGHRSVSWYQQTPGQGLQFLFEYFSETQRNKGNFPGRFSGRQFSNSRSEMNVSTLELGDSALYLCASSRVAAQETQYFGPGTRLLVL.

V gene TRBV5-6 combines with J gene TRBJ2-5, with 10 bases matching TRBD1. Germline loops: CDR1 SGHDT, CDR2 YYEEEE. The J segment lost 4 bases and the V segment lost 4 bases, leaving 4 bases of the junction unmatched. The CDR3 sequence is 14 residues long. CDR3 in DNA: TGTGCCAGCAGCCGGACAGGGGGAGGAGAGACCCAGTACTTC. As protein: CASSRTGGGETQYF.

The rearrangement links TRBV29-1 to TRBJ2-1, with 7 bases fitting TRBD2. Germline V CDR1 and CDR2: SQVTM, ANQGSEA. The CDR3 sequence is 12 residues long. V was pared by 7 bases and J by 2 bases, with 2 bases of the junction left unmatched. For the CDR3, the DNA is TGCAGCGGGGGGGGGACCTACAATGAGCAGTTCTTC. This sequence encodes CSGGGTYNEQFF.

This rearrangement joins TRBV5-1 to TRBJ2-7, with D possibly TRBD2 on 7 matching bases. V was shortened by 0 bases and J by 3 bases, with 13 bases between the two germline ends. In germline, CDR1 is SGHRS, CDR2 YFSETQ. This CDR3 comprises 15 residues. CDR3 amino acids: CASSLAMGGGYEQYF. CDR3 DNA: TGCGCCAGCAGCTTGGCGATGGGAGGGGGCTACGAGCAGTACTTC.

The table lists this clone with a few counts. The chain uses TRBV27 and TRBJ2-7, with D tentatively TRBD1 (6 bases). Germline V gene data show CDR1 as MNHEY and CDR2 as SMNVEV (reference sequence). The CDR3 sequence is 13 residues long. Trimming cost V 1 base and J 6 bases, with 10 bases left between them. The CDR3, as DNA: TGTGCCAGCAGTTTATACAGGGCTAGCGAGCAGTACTTC. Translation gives CASSLYRASEQYF.

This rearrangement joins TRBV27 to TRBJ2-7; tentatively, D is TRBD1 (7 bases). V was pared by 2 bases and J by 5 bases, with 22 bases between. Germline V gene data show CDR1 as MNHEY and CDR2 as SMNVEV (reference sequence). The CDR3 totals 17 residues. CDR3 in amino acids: CASSLMRGRGMSNEQYF. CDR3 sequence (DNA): TGTGCCAGCAGTTTAATGCGGGGCAGGGGGATGAGTAACGAGCAGTACTTC.

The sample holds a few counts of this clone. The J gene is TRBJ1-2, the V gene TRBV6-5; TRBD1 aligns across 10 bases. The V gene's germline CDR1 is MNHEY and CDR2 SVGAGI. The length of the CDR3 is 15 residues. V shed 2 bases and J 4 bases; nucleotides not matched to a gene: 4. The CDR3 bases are TGTGCCAGCAGTTACAGTCGGACAGGGGGCTATGGCTACACCTTC. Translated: CASSYSRTGGYGYTF.

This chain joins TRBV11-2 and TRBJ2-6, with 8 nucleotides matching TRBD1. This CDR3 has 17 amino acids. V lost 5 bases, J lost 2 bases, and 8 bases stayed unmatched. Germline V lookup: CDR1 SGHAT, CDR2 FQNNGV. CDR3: CASSLWTGRPGANVLTF. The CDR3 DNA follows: TGTGCCAGCAGCCTGTGGACAGGGAGGCCTGGGGCCAACGTCCTGACTTTC.

The CDR3 DNA is TGTGCCAGTACGGGACAGGGATTCACTGAAGCTTTCTTT. This gives the protein CASTGQGFTEAFF. The chain recombines TRBV19 with TRBJ1-1; 9 bases fit TRBD1. V lost 7 bases and J lost 4; bases outside the gene matches: 4. Germline V gene lookup returns CDR1 LNHDA and CDR2 SQIVND (reference sequence). CDR3 size: 13 residues.

The CDR3: CSVVGQEANYGYTF. The CDR3 bases are TGCAGCGTTGTTGGACAGGAAGCTAACTATGGCTACACCTTC. The chain carries TRBV29-1 and TRBJ1-2; 7 bases agree with TRBD1. V was clipped by 4 bases and J by 0 bases; unmatched bases: 5. The CDR3 is 14 amino acids. Germline CDR1 reads SQVTM; CDR2 reads ANQGSEA.

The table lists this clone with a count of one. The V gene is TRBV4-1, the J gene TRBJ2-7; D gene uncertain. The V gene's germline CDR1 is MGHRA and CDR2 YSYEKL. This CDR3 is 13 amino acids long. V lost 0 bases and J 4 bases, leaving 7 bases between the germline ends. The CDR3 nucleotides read TGCGCCAGCAGCCAAGATATCGTTTACGAGCAGTACTTC. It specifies CASSQDIVYEQYF.

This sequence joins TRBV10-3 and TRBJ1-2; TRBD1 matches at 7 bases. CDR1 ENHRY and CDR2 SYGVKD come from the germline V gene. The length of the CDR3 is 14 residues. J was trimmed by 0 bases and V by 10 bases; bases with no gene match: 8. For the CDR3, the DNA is TGTGCCAGTGCGGCTGACAGGGCTAACTATGGCTACACCTTC. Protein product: CASAADRANYGYTF.